A single TCR beta chain is shown here with its context. Its antigen is unknown. No per-base quality is available; no much larger clone lies one base away. The data belong to a study of PD-1 blockade in classical Hodgkin lymphoma (TCRdb year 2020). Broadly, across the study: Nivolumab dosing was 3 mg/kg intravenously every 2 weeks, continuing until either disease progression or unacceptable toxicity. The study used TCR beta sequencing and CyTOF to define a peripheral blood immune signature of response to PD-1 blockade in classical Hodgkin lymphoma. The full study reports these points: Newly diagnosed patients were reported to have lower baseline TCR diversity than healthy donors, and relapsed/refractory patients were reported to have lower baseline TCR diversity still. CD4+ but not CD8+ TCR diversity rose significantly by C4D1 (p=0.0027 vs p=0.16), most apparent in complete responders (p=0.02). Trial patients with a complete response had baseline diversity similar to that of newly diagnosed patients, while partial responders and progressors had significantly lower diversity. Lower diversity was seen in patients whose nivolumab began less than 1 year after ASCT, and these patients were left out of later analyses so that immune reconstitution would not confound the results. The study was restricted to a single clinical trial cohort, and the causes of repertoire differences, possibly disease activity or prior therapy, were left undefined.

Taken from the germline V gene (reference sequence), the CDR1 and CDR2 loops are SGHNT and YYREEE. Inclusive of the bounding cysteine and phenylalanine, the CDR3 is 16 residues long. CDR3 DNA is the only sequence kept; it has 48 bases, read in frame from the first base. V loses 0 bases at its end and J loses 8 bases; junction bases beyond the gene matches: 9. Genomic DNA was isolated using the Qiagen DNeasy kit from unsorted PBMCs as well as from negatively selected CD4+ and CD8+ fractions. TCR beta CDR3 regions were subjected to amplification by immunoSEQ multiplex PCR with primers that anneal to V and J segments. A synthetic immune receptor repertoire was used to minimize amplification bias, and remaining bias was computationally removed after sequencing. The study's own analysis went as follows. Repertoire diversity was quantified as the Shannon entropy index using custom Python scripts. Unsorted, CD4+ and CD8+ repertoires were analyzed separately, except for combined analyses in which CD4+ and CD8+ sequences were merged in silico. Clonal expansion was defined as a frequency increase of at least 2-fold after treatment compared with C1D1, and clones undetected at baseline were assigned a pseudocount of 0.5. Singleton clones were defined as clones with 0 or 1 copy at C1D1, and non-singleton clones were defined as clones with 2 or more copies. Clones expanded in unsorted samples were annotated as CD4+, CD8+ or unknown by matching protein sequences in sorted samples from the same patient. Wilcoxon tests on paired samples were used to test changes in diversity from C1D1 to C4D1. TCRdb holds this immuneACCESS table with in-frame rearrangements only. Some clones are missing; in checked studies, unresolved V genes explain under half, and the rest has no known cause. The DNA gave D and trimming, while V, J and clone size come from that table. Counted in this sample were tens of thousands of clones; about 92% of them appeared once. The top ten hold under 9.5% of the sample.

Reading the label with the study, this specimen's time point is: cycle 1 day 1 (C1D1), immediately before nivolumab initiation. Relapse after autologous stem cell transplantation had occurred in all trial patients, and cohorts A, B and C were distinguished by prior brentuximab vedotin exposure. The trial cohort comprised fewer than 65 patients with relapsed/refractory classical Hodgkin lymphoma whose best overall responses were complete response, partial response or progressive disease. Trial patients were treated with single-agent nivolumab in the multi-cohort phase II CheckMate 205 trial. An independent review committee assessed best overall response by applying the 2007 International Working Group response criteria. PBMCs from the trial were collected at three points: immediately before nivolumab initiation (C1D1), and during therapy at cycle 2 day 1 and cycle 4 day 1. Peripheral blood was collected in 8 mL Vacutainer Cell Preparation Tubes, from which PBMCs were isolated by centrifugation and then cryopreserved.

Source: peripheral blood mononuclear cells (PBMCs), taken at baseline. This receptor chain uses TRBV5-4 and TRBJ2-1; TRBD2 fits 9 bases in the junction. The receptor was derived from a human donor with classical Hodgkin lymphoma. The CDR3 protein sequence reads: CASSLAPAGGGHEQFF. In nucleotide form, the sequence is TGTGCCAGCAGCTTGGCCCCAGCGGGAGGCGGGCATGAGCAGTTCTTC.